This record looks at one TCR beta chain sequence and its context. Its antigen is unidentified. This entry belongs to a study of CD8 T cells in Susac syndrome. The RNA, about 0.5 to 1 ug, was put through reverse transcription using random hexamers. TCRdb reprocessed the immunoSEQ multiplex PCR reads via MiXCR and lists one record per CDR3 protein. The data contain around 150,000 distinct CDR3 sequences, just over 90% of them singletons. The sequenced target, TCR beta, came from blood CD8+ and CD4+ T cells. Controls comprised healthy donors matched for age and sex. Trimming pared 3 bases from V and 3 bases from J, leaving 11 bases between. The germline CDR1 and CDR2 sequences are DFQATT and SNEGSKA (reference sequence). The CDR3 runs 14 residues. Study conclusions and caveats: The relatively small number of individuals in the TCR sequencing and HLA analysis was acknowledged by the study.

The chain has TRBV20-1 and TRBJ1-4; D is unclear. Sequencing input: CD4+ T cells from PBMCs. The clonotype was recovered from a human donor in good health. CDR3 in DNA: TGCAGTGCTAGCGGGGTTTCTGCTAATGAAAAACTGTTTTTT. Its translation is CSASGVSANEKLFF.